This is a list of T cell receptor beta chains from one sample in a study of blood T cell repertoires in COVID-19. The protocol was immunoSEQ multiplex PCR, while the TCRdb copy is restricted to in-frame clones and leaves out a portion. This repertoire shows about 12,000 clones, 82% found once; its top ten account for 20% to 25%. Sequenced material: peripheral blood. These receptors were collected from a human donor in a cohort sampled during active COVID-19. The CDR3 runs from the conserved cysteine through the conserved F or W. Each record gives: J gene, V gene, clone size, D gene, CDR3 protein, CDR3 DNA. The D gene is left open where the match is weak. Size is omitted from some rows. Given values are once, few, many or a class for expanded clones.

TRBJ2-3,TRBV5-1,.,.,CASSLERATDTQYF,TGCGCCAGCAGCTTGGAAAGAGCCACAGATACGCAGTATTTT
TRBJ1-5,TRBV6-2/TRBV6-3,.,TRBD1,CASSSSLRDSQNQPQHF,TGTGCCAGCAGTTCCTCCTTGAGGGACAGCCAAAATCAGCCCCAGCATTTT
TRBJ2-1,TRBV7-8,.,.,CASSLRILSYNEQFF,TGTGCCAGCAGCTTGAGGATACTTTCCTACAATGAGCAGTTCTTC
TRBJ1-6,TRBV11-2,.,TRBD1,CASSFGTGEFLDSPLHF,TGTGCCAGCAGCTTCGGAACAGGGGAATTCTTAGACTCACCCCTCCACTTT
TRBJ2-5,TRBV18,.,TRBD1,CASSAEQGLKTQYF,TGTGCCAGCTCAGCCGAACAGGGGTTAAAGACCCAGTACTTC
TRBJ2-7,TRBV23-1,.,.,CASSHQPTDWGPYEQYF,TGCGCCAGCAGTCACCAACCTACCGACTGGGGGCCCTACGAGCAGTACTTC
TRBJ1-2,TRBV7-9,.,.,CASSTRSGLHGYTF,TGTGCCAGCAGCACGCGTTCAGGGCTGCATGGCTACACCTTC
TRBJ2-7,TRBV4-2,.,TRBD1,CASSQDGTGSGEQYF,TGTGCCAGCAGCCAAGATGGGACAGGGTCGGGCGAGCAGTACTTC
TRBJ2-1,TRBV7-2,medium-sized,TRBD1,CASSWGQGTGNEQFF,TGTGCCAGCAGCTGGGGACAAGGGACAGGTAATGAGCAGTTCTTC
TRBJ1-5,TRBV28,.,.,CASRFNNQPQHF,TGTGCCAGCAGATTTAACAATCAGCCCCAGCATTTT